A single sample is the source of the 24 T cell receptor beta chains below, sequenced in a study of blood T cell repertoires in COVID-19. Sequencing was performed with immunoSEQ multiplex PCR; in TCRdb, only in-frame clones are kept and a portion is missing. The table has approximately 90,000 clones, about 85% seen once; the top ten hold around 11%. The source material was peripheral blood. The source is a human donor in a cohort sampled during active COVID-19.

The gene calls are TRBV6-4 and TRBJ1-1; D might be TRBD1 (5 bases). CDR1 and CDR2 from the germline V gene are MRHNA and SNTAGT. This CDR3 comprises 13 residues. Deletions cut 6 bases from V and 0 bases from J, with 8 bases between. In DNA form, the CDR3 reads TGTGCCAGCAGCCAACAGGTGAACACTGAAGCTTTCTTT. This encodes CASSQQVNTEAFF.

This clone has a handful of counts. V usage is TRBV28 and J usage is TRBJ2-7; D is possibly TRBD1 (5 bases). V lost 0 bases and J lost 0, with 6 bases in between. The CDR3 sequence is 14 residues long. Germline V CDR1 and CDR2: MDHEN, SYDVKM. CDR3: CASSLWDTSYEQYF. The CDR3 DNA sequence: TGTGCCAGCAGTTTATGGGACACCTCCTACGAGCAGTACTTC.

The chain joins TRBV5-4 to TRBJ2-3; 7 bases are shared with TRBD2. The CDR3 consists of 15 residues. V trimming: 2 bases; J trimming: 2 bases; junction bases outside the gene matches: 5. Germline V lookup: CDR1 SGHNT, CDR2 YYREEE (reference sequence). CDR3 sequence (DNA): TGTGCCAGCAGCTTCCGGCGGGGGAACACAGATACGCAGTATTTT. Translating it yields CASSFRRGNTDTQYF.

CDR3 nucleotides: TGTGCCAGTGGACAGGGTGGTGAGCAGTTCTTC. It yields the protein CASGQGGEQFF. V usage is TRBV2 and J usage is TRBJ2-1; 8 bases map to TRBD1. The germline CDR1 and CDR2 sequences are SNHLY and FYNNEI. The CDR3 sequence is 11 residues long. V lost 9 bases to trimming and J lost 9 bases; unmatched junction nucleotides: 4.

The V and J genes are TRBV5-4 and TRBJ2-3, with D perhaps assigned TRBD1 or TRBD2 (5 bases each). The CDR3 runs to 15 residues. Germline-derived CDR1 and CDR2 are SGHNT and YYREEE (reference sequence). V dropped 4 bases and J dropped 3 bases, with 15 bases sitting between them. The DNA of the CDR3 is TGTGCCAGCAGCCTGGGGCTGCGAGGGACAGATACGCAGTATTTT. Amino acid sequence: CASSLGLRGTDTQYF.

Comment on this clone: Germline and junction disagree at one end, which may indicate a read error. The gene calls are TRBV7-7 and TRBJ2-5, with TRBD1 identical over 8 bases. The CDR3 length is 15 residues. Germline loops: CDR1 SSHAT, CDR2 FNYEAQ (reference sequence). The CDR3 sequence is CASSLLGTGPTMWYF. CDR3 in DNA: TGTGCTAGCAGCCTACTCGGGACAGGCCCCACAATGTGGTACTTC.

The J gene is TRBJ1-2, the V gene TRBV4-1; tentatively, D is TRBD1 (6 bases). Trimming shortened V by 1 base and J by 2 bases, and 11 bases separated the two germline ends. This CDR3 region has 15 residues. Germline CDR1 and CDR2: MGHRA and YSYEKL. The CDR3 loop reads CASSQVGTSNYGYTF. The CDR3 nucleotides read TGCGCCAGCAGCCAAGTAGGGACATCCAACTATGGCTACACCTTC.

The chain employs TRBV6-2 or TRBV6-3 and TRBJ2-5, with 7 bases matching TRBD1. The germline V gene encodes CDR1 MNHEY and CDR2 SVGEGT. Unmatched junction bases numbered 3, after V lost 0 bases and J lost 5 bases. This CDR3 has 14 amino acids. CDR3 sequence: CASSYSGGGETQYF. The DNA for the CDR3 is TGTGCCAGCAGTTACTCAGGGGGCGGTGAGACCCAGTACTTC.

The chain links TRBV19 to TRBJ2-3; 12 nucleotides line up with TRBD2. The CDR3 totals 16 residues. V gave up 4 bases and J gave up 5 bases; unmatched junction bases: 7. Germline loops: CDR1 LNHDA, CDR2 SQIVND (reference sequence). Written as DNA, the CDR3 is TGTGCCAGTAGTAGCTCTAGCGGGAGGGCCCGAGATACGCAGTATTTT. Its protein is CASSSSSGRARDTQYF.

This chain joins TRBV9 and TRBJ1-6, with 9 bases matching TRBD1. Per the germline V gene, CDR1 is SGDLS and CDR2 is YYNGEE. The junction had 8 bases not matched to a gene; V was cut back by 3 bases and J by 10 bases. This CDR3 comprises 15 residues. This CDR3 is CASSAEDRGRSPLHF. The CDR3 DNA reads TGTGCCAGCAGCGCCGAGGACAGGGGAAGATCACCCCTCCACTTT.

This chain connects TRBV5-5 to TRBJ1-2; TRBD1 aligns across 11 bases. The CDR3 is made up of 16 amino acids. Germline-derived CDR1 and CDR2 are SGHKS and YYEKEE (reference sequence). J was trimmed by 8 bases and V by 3 bases; bases with no gene match: 12. In DNA form, the CDR3 reads TGTGCCAGCAGCTCCCGATGGACAGGGGGCGCTTGGGGCTACACCTTC. This translates into CASSSRWTGGAWGYTF.

The chain couples TRBV9 to TRBJ1-2; D ambiguous. Germline CDR1 and CDR2: SGDLS and YYNGEE. V was trimmed by 5 bases and J by 4 bases, leaving 9 bases between them. The CDR3 is made up of 12 amino acids. Written as DNA, the CDR3 is TGTGCCAGCAGGGGGAGCACCTATGGCTACACCTTC. It translates to CASRGSTYGYTF.

The chain carries TRBV5-1 and TRBJ1-1; D remains ambiguous. V lost 0 bases and J lost 12, with 12 bases in between. This CDR3 contains 12 residues. CDR1 and CDR2 from the germline V gene are SGHRS and YFSETQ. CDR3 DNA sequence: TGCGCCAGCAGCTTGGACGGCAGCGGGACTTTCTTT. It is translated as CASSLDGSGTFF.

The chain joins TRBV19 to TRBJ2-1; D may be TRBD2 (7 bases). This CDR3 spans 18 amino acids. Germline V gene data show CDR1 as LNHDA and CDR2 as SQIVND (reference sequence). V lost 3 bases to trimming and J lost 2 bases, with 20 bases between them. The CDR3 region has the DNA TGTGCCAGTAGTATCGGGGGGCCCATGGGCCCGGCCTACAATGAGCAGTTCTTC. Its protein product is CASSIGGPMGPAYNEQFF.

The rearrangement uses TRBV27 and TRBJ2-1, with a possible D match to TRBD2 (6 bases). The CDR3 is 16 residues long. Trimming stripped 5 bases from V and 7 bases from J, with 21 bases between. The germline gives CDR1 MNHEY, CDR2 SMNVEV (reference sequence). This CDR3 reads CASSPHRREIWNEQFF. The CDR3 bases are TGTGCCAGCAGTCCCCACCGCCGGGAGATCTGGAATGAGCAGTTCTTC.

J is TRBJ2-3 and V is TRBV29-1; 13 nucleotides line up with TRBD2. Germline V gene data show CDR1 as SQVTM and CDR2 as ANQGSEA. Trimming took 6 bases from V and 3 from J; bases not matched to a gene: 3. CDR3 size: 14 residues. CDR3 bases: TGCAGCGTCTCACTAGCGGGGGGGACAGATACGCAGTATTTT. This codes for CSVSLAGGTDTQYF.

The rearrangement links TRBV6-5 to TRBJ2-7, with 10 bases identical to TRBD1. V lost 6 bases to trimming and J lost 1 base; unmatched junction nucleotides: 3. The CDR3 sequence is 14 residues long. In germline, CDR1 is MNHEY, CDR2 SVGAGI. CDR3 in amino acids: CASRPGQGSYEQYF. CDR3 sequence (DNA): TGTGCCAGCAGACCGGGACAGGGGTCCTACGAGCAGTACTTC.

This clone came up a few times. The rearrangement joins TRBV27 to TRBJ1-5, with unresolved D. Germline V gene data show CDR1 as MNHEY and CDR2 as SMNVEV (reference sequence). The CDR3 has 16 residues. Trimming pared 0 bases from V and 0 bases from J, leaving 9 bases between. In DNA form, the CDR3 reads TGTGCCAGCAGTTTATCGGGCACCCATAGCAATCAGCCCCAGCATTTT. Translating gives CASSLSGTHSNQPQHF.

This chain joins TRBV27 and TRBJ1-4; 7 nucleotides align to TRBD1. There are 19 residues in the CDR3. V lost 3 bases and J lost 0; bases outside the gene matches: 13. Looked up from germline, CDR1 is MNHEY and CDR2 is SMNVEV (reference sequence). The CDR3 DNA reads as TGTGCCAGCAGTTTGGATATCCCCCGACAGGGAGCAACTAATGAAAAACTGTTTTTT. The encoded protein is CASSLDIPRQGATNEKLFF.

CDR3 nucleotide sequence: TGCGCCAGCAGTGAGCCGGGCCTACTAGCGGGGGGCCTACCCAACGAGCAGTACTTC. It encodes CASSEPGLLAGGLPNEQYF. The chain carries TRBV10-1 and TRBJ2-7, with TRBD2 matching over 12 bases. J lost 5 bases, V lost 2 bases, and 16 bases had no gene match. The length of the CDR3 is 19 residues. From germline, CDR1 is WNHNN and CDR2 SYGVQD (reference sequence).

This clone appeared once. The gene calls are TRBV30 and TRBJ1-2; a weak D match, TRBD1 (6 bases). V lost 4 bases and J 4 bases, leaving 13 bases between the germline ends. This CDR3 region has 13 residues. Per germline, CDR1 GTSNPN and CDR2 SVGIG (reference sequence). The CDR3 sequence: CAWISGARYGYTF. The CDR3 bases are TGTGCCTGGATATCAGGGGCTCGCTATGGCTACACCTTC.

This clone was seen more than once but under ten times. The chain carries TRBV2 and TRBJ2-7, with D perhaps TRBD2 (6 bases). Trimming cost V 10 bases and J 5 bases, with 27 bases left between them. This CDR3 is built from 16 residues. The germline V gene has CDR1 SNHLY and CDR2 FYNNEI. The CDR3 region has the DNA TGTGCCACCTCCAAGGAGGGAGGAGCCACTGGGGACGAGCAGTACTTC. Its protein product is CATSKEGGATGDEQYF. The full variable domain, its missing parts supplied by reference TRBV2 and TRBJ2-7, is EPEVTQTPSHQVTQMGQEVILRCVPISNHLYFYWYRQILGQKVEFLVSFYNNEISEKSEIFDDQFSVERPDGSNFTLKIRSTKLEDSAMYFCATSKEGGATGDEQYFGPGTRLTVT.

This clone was recorded once. The V and J genes are TRBV24-1 and TRBJ2-2; 7 bases are a match to TRBD1. The CDR3 loop spans 18 amino acids. After removal of 4 bases from V and 5 bases from J, the junction contained 15 bases not matched to a gene. Germline V CDR1 and CDR2: KGHDR, SFDVKD. CDR3 nucleotides: TGTGCCACCAGTGACGCCGCGGTGAGGGGGCGCGGTACCGGGGAGCTGTTTTTT. Translating gives CATSDAAVRGRGTGELFF.

The chain has TRBV15 and TRBJ2-7; D possibly corresponds to TRBD1 (6 bases). V was clipped by 8 bases and J by 2 bases, with 13 bases between them. The V gene's germline CDR1 is LNHNV and CDR2 YYDKDF (reference sequence). This CDR3 region has 13 residues. CDR3 sequence (DNA): TGTGCCACCCGAGGGGACATTACCTACGAGCAGTACTTC. Translation: CATRGDITYEQYF.